This passage covers 14 T cell receptor beta chains from one sample sequenced in a study of shared clonotypes between healthy human individuals. Clones were sequenced by immunoSEQ multiplex PCR, and TCRdb holds only the in-frame ones, with some missing. This table holds about 2.3 million clones, 85% to 95% found once. Input material: naive CD4+ T cells from PBMCs. Stated subset: CD45RA+ positively selected. Receptors originate from a man between 18 and 35 years old in good health. Some clones in this sample may be carry-over from other donors' samples.

The V gene is TRBV6-5, the J gene TRBJ2-3; weak D call: TRBD1 (5 bases). Germline V CDR1 and CDR2: MNHEY, SVGAGI. V lost 5 bases and J lost 3, with 12 bases in between. This CDR3 is 14 amino acids long. CDR3 sequence reads: CASSRTGATDTQYF. The CDR3 DNA sequence: TGTGCCAGCAGTCGTACAGGAGCTACAGATACGCAGTATTTT.

The J gene is TRBJ2-6, the V gene TRBV7-3; D remains ambiguous. The V gene lost 5 bases and the J gene lost 4 bases, with 9 bases spanning the gap. The CDR3 spans 14 residues. Germline CDR1 and CDR2: SGHTA and FQGTGA. This CDR3 is CASSPNGGANVLTF. DNA of the CDR3: TGTGCCAGCAGCCCAAACGGGGGGGCCAACGTCCTGACTTTC.

The chain links TRBV7-9 to TRBJ2-1; a weak D match, TRBD1 (5 bases). This CDR3 spans 15 amino acids. Per the germline V gene, CDR1 is SEHNR and CDR2 is FQNEAQ (reference sequence). The V and J ends lost 5 bases and 0 bases respectively, with 11 bases between them. The CDR3 protein is CASSPGLSSYNEQFF. The CDR3 coding sequence is TGTGCCAGCAGCCCAGGGTTAAGCTCCTACAATGAGCAGTTCTTC.

This clone was counted a single time. This same CDR3 is encoded by further DNA sequences in the sample. The chain joins TRBV6-5 to TRBJ2-6; D remains ambiguous. CDR1 is MNHEY, CDR2 SVGAGI, per germline. This CDR3 has 14 residues. V was cut by 1 base and J by 1 base, with 2 bases left in between. The chain's CDR3 is CASSYLSGANVLTF. The CDR3 DNA reads TGTGCCAGCAGTTACTTGTCTGGGGCCAACGTCCTGACTTTC.

This chain uses TRBV28 with TRBJ2-5; 10 positions match TRBD2. V shed 6 bases, J shed 3 bases, and the junction held 19 bases outside the gene matches. Germline assignment: CDR1 MDHEN and CDR2 SYDVKM. This CDR3 has 19 residues. The CDR3 loop reads CASSRSRRRAGGRKETQYF. CDR3 DNA sequence: TGTGCCAGCAGCCGCTCTCGACGTCGAGCGGGAGGGAGGAAAGAGACCCAGTACTTC.

This clone was seen just once. The sample carries other DNA sequences with the same CDR3. The chain is built from TRBV18 and TRBJ2-5; 7 nucleotides align to TRBD1. The V segment lost 3 bases and the J segment 4 bases; nucleotides outside the gene matches: 5. CDR1 is KGHSH, CDR2 LQKENI, per germline. The CDR3 extends over 14 amino acids. Here the CDR3 reads CASSPRQGTETQYF. Written as DNA, the CDR3 is TGTGCCAGCTCACCGCGACAGGGCACAGAGACCCAGTACTTC.

The gene calls are TRBV6-1 and TRBJ2-7, with D perhaps matching TRBD2 (7 bases). V was shortened by 0 bases and J by 6 bases, with 15 bases between the two germline ends. The CDR3 spans 15 residues. CDR1 and CDR2 (germline): MNHNS, SASEGT. CDR3 coding DNA: TGTGCCAGCAGTGAAGCGGATTGGGGGGGCGGCGAGCAGTACTTC. This encodes CASSEADWGGGEQYF.

The sample holds a few counts of this clone. The chain joins TRBV30 to TRBJ1-5, with D possibly being TRBD1 (6 bases). The length of the CDR3 is 15 residues. Germline V CDR1 and CDR2: GTSNPN, SVGIG (reference sequence). Trimming took 0 bases from V and 6 from J, leaving 15 bases between them. The chain's CDR3 is CAWSVLSGARQPQHF. CDR3 DNA: TGTGCCTGGAGTGTACTATCGGGGGCACGTCAGCCCCAGCATTTT.

The chain couples TRBV6-1 to TRBJ2-3; TRBD2 aligns across 9 bases. From germline, CDR1 is MNHNS and CDR2 SASEGT. The CDR3 covers 16 residues. J gave up 0 bases and V 4 bases, and 5 bases lay outside the gene matches. CDR3 bases: TGTGCCAGCAGTGCCCCCAGCGGGAGGAGCACAGATACGCAGTATTTT. This sequence encodes CASSAPSGRSTDTQYF.

The chain is built from TRBV29-1 and TRBJ2-3; possible D gene TRBD1, 7 bases. CDR3 length: 13 amino acids. Germline V gives CDR1 SQVTM, CDR2 ANQGSEA. Trimming stripped 3 bases from V and 6 bases from J, with 13 bases between. CDR3 loop: CSVERDSADTQYF. For the CDR3, the DNA is TGCAGCGTTGAGCGGGACAGCGCGGATACGCAGTATTTT.

The chain recombines TRBV19 with TRBJ1-3; D unresolved. V gave up 3 bases and J gave up 2 bases, with 11 bases separating them. The CDR3 has 15 residues. CDR1 is LNHDA, CDR2 SQIVND, per germline (reference sequence). CDR3 bases: TGTGCCAGTAGTATTAACCGGTCGGCTGGAAACACCATATATTTT. It encodes CASSINRSAGNTIYF.

V gene TRBV29-1 combines with J gene TRBJ1-2; D is uncertain. With 6 bases removed from V and 4 bases from J, the gap between germline ends came to 12 bases. CDR3 length equals 12 residues. Germline V gene lookup returns CDR1 SQVTM and CDR2 ANQGSEA. In DNA form, the CDR3 reads TGCAGCGTCCCCCACGGCACCTATGGCTACACCTTC. This gives the protein CSVPHGTYGYTF. The full variable domain, completed using reference TRBV29-1 and TRBJ1-2, is SAVISQKPSRDICQRGTSLTIQCQVDSQVTMMFWYRQQPGQSLTLIATANQGSEATYESGFVIDKFPISRPNLTFSTLTVSNMSPEDSSIYLCSVPHGTYGYTFGSGTRLTVV.

This clone was seen a handful of times. V and J are TRBV28 and TRBJ1-3, with TRBD1 as a possible D gene (5 bases). The CDR3 has 16 residues. Germline V CDR1 and CDR2: MDHEN, SYDVKM. The ends were cut back, 3 bases at V and 5 bases at J, with 17 bases in the middle. CDR3 nucleotides: TGTGCCAGCAGTTTGCAATTAAAGACAGCCAGAAACACCATATATTTT. This sequence encodes CASSLQLKTARNTIYF. The whole variable domain, remainder taken from reference TRBV28 and TRBJ1-3, is DVKVTQSSRYLVKRTGEKVFLECVQDMDHENMFWYRQDPGLGLRLIYFSYDVKMKEKGDIPEGYSVSREKKERFSLILESASTNQTSMYLCASSLQLKTARNTIYFGEGSWLTVV.

The chain recombines TRBV29-1 with TRBJ2-7; weak D call: TRBD2 (7 bases). The CDR3 length is 16 residues. Between the trimmed V and J ends, which lost 6 bases and 3 bases, there was a span of 24 bases. Germline V gene lookup returns CDR1 SQVTM and CDR2 ANQGSEA. The CDR3, as DNA: TGCAGCGTCAAGGGGGGTCCGGCGGGAGAAGGCTACGAGCAGTACTTC. Translating gives CSVKGGPAGEGYEQYF.